The 15 T cell receptor beta chains in this list originate from one sample, sequenced in a study of OX40 agonist ivuxolimab in advanced cancers. Clones were sequenced by immunoSEQ multiplex PCR, and TCRdb holds only the in-frame ones, with some missing. The sample includes around 79,000 clones, more than 75% of them seen just once. This specimen consisted of CD4+ or CD8+ T cells sorted from blood, obtained in a trial of the OX40 agonist ivuxolimab. These receptors were obtained from an adult with an advanced solid tumor such as melanoma, head and neck, liver or kidney cancer.

The rearrangement joins TRBV9 to TRBJ2-6, with D possibly being TRBD2 (6 bases). V lost 0 bases to trimming and J lost 0 bases, with 13 bases between them. The germline CDR1 and CDR2 sequences are SGDLS and YYNGEE. The CDR3 length is 18 residues. The CDR3 loop reads CASSVGDSGSSGANVLTF. For the CDR3, the DNA is TGTGCCAGCAGCGTAGGGGACTCCGGGAGCTCTGGGGCCAACGTCCTGACTTTC. Full variable domain (outside the CDR3, taken from reference TRBV9 and TRBJ2-6): DSGVTQTPKHLITATGQRVTLRCSPRSGDLSVYWYQQSLDQGLQFLIQYYNGEERAKGNILERFSAQQFPDLHSELNLSSLELGDSALYFCASSVGDSGSSGANVLTFGAGSRLTVL.

This chain joins TRBV6-6 and TRBJ1-4; D not certain. The CDR3 extends over 13 amino acids. V lost 0 bases and J lost 8, with 7 bases in between. Germline assignment: CDR1 MNHNY and CDR2 SVGAGI (reference sequence). The DNA for the CDR3 is TGTGCCAGCAGTTACTCGATCACAGAAAAACTGTTTTTT. This sequence encodes CASSYSITEKLFF.

The rearrangement links TRBV11-2 to TRBJ1-5; TRBD1 is a possible D gene (6 bases). This CDR3 contains 14 residues. Trimming pared 3 bases from V and 3 bases from J, leaving 9 bases between. The germline V gene has CDR1 SGHAT and CDR2 FQNNGV. The CDR3, as DNA: TGTGCCAGCAGCTTGGGGGGCATCAATCAGCCCCAGCATTTT. It codes for CASSLGGINQPQHF. Together with reference TRBV11-2 and TRBJ1-5, the CDR3 gives the full variable domain: EAGVAQSPRYKIIEKRQSVAFWCNPISGHATLYWYQQILGQGPKLLIQFQNNGVVDDSQLPKDRFSAERLKGVDSTLKIQPAKLEDSAVYLCASSLGGINQPQHFGDGTRLSIL.

This chain links TRBV10-2 with TRBJ1-3; D is possibly TRBD1 (5 bases). V was pared by 2 bases and J by 0 bases, with 11 bases between. From germline, CDR1 is WSHSY and CDR2 SAAADI. The CDR3 has 16 residues. The CDR3 region has the DNA TGCGCCAGCAGTGAGAGAGGGGTCCCCTCTGGAAACACCATATATTTT. It is translated as CASSERGVPSGNTIYF.

V and J are TRBV6-6 and TRBJ1-1, with 8 bases fitting TRBD1. This CDR3 has 13 amino acids. With 6 bases clipped from V and 7 bases from J, the junction kept 7 bases outside the gene matches. The V gene's germline CDR1 is MNHNY and CDR2 SVGAGI (reference sequence). Here the CDR3 DNA reads TGTGCCAGCAGCGGACAGGGAGTAGGTGAAGCTTTCTTT. Protein product: CASSGQGVGEAFF.

The chain uses TRBV9 and TRBJ2-7, with D tentatively TRBD1 (6 bases). V gave up 0 bases and J gave up 2 bases, with 12 bases separating them. The CDR3 spans 15 residues. Germline V CDR1 and CDR2: SGDLS, YYNGEE. The CDR3 reads CASSVATGSTYEQYF. The CDR3 DNA is TGTGCCAGCAGCGTAGCGACAGGTTCTACCTACGAGCAGTACTTC.

The gene calls are TRBV15 and TRBJ1-1, with D possibly being TRBD1 (5 bases). The CDR3 length is 11 residues. The germline V gene encodes CDR1 LNHNV and CDR2 YYDKDF (reference sequence). Trimming removed 8 bases at V and 3 bases at J, with 7 bases between. CDR3 nucleotides: TGTGCCACCTCCAGGGACACTGAAGCTTTCTTT. Amino acids: CATSRDTEAFF.

The V gene is TRBV27, the J gene TRBJ2-5; 8 bases are shared with TRBD2. Trimming took 4 bases from V and 4 from J; bases not matched to a gene: 11. There are 16 residues in the CDR3. Germline values: CDR1 MNHEY, CDR2 SMNVEV (reference sequence). CDR3 residues: CASSYSTSGRGETQYF. In DNA, the CDR3 is TGTGCCAGCAGTTATTCAACTAGCGGTAGGGGAGAGACCCAGTACTTC.

The V call is TRBV6-5, the J call TRBJ2-7; TRBD1 matches at 9 bases. This CDR3 region has 13 residues. J was trimmed by 9 bases and V by 0 bases; bases with no gene match: 3. Per germline, CDR1 MNHEY and CDR2 SVGAGI. This chain's CDR3 is CASSYSGQGPQYF. CDR3 DNA sequence: TGTGCCAGCAGTTACTCGGGACAGGGCCCGCAGTACTTC.

The CDR3, as DNA: TGTGCCAGTAGTGAGAGCGACCGGACGGCAGAGACCCAGTACTTC. Its protein is CASSESDRTAETQYF. The chain couples TRBV19 to TRBJ2-5; D remains unclear. Germline V gene data show CDR1 as LNHDA and CDR2 as SQIVND (reference sequence). V lost 5 bases and J 4 bases, leaving 17 bases between the germline ends. This CDR3 contains 15 residues.

The chain uses TRBV9 and TRBJ2-2; no firm D call. The V end was cut by 4 bases, the J end by 0 bases, with 10 bases between. The CDR3 has 15 residues. The germline CDR1 and CDR2 sequences are SGDLS and YYNGEE. In nucleotides, the CDR3 is TGTGCCAGCAGCTCCCGGAAAGCGAACACCGGGGAGCTGTTTTTT. Encoded protein: CASSSRKANTGELFF.

This chain joins TRBV4-3 and TRBJ2-2, with D possibly being TRBD1 (5 bases). The V end was cut by 0 bases, the J end by 8 bases, with 13 bases between. Per germline, CDR1 LGHNA and CDR2 YSLEER. The CDR3 consists of 15 residues. This CDR3 is CASSQEAFRVGELFF. The CDR3 DNA reads TGCGCCAGCAGCCAAGAGGCATTCAGGGTGGGGGAGCTGTTTTTT.

The chain combines TRBV28 with TRBJ2-2; 12 bases align to TRBD2. The CDR3 contains 14 residues. The ends lost 7 bases at V and 8 bases at J; junction bases unmatched: 5. Germline V CDR1 and CDR2: MDHEN, SYDVKM. CDR3 sequence (DNA): TGTGCCAGCAAACGGACTAGCGGGATTGGGGAGCTGTTTTTT. Protein: CASKRTSGIGELFF. Full variable domain (missing parts from reference TRBV28 and TRBJ2-2): DVKVTQSSRYLVKRTGEKVFLECVQDMDHENMFWYRQDPGLGLRLIYFSYDVKMKEKGDIPEGYSVSREKKERFSLILESASTNQTSMYLCASKRTSGIGELFFGEGSRLTVL.

Remarks on this clone: Its ends do not fully match the called genes, so a read error is possible. The CDR3 loop is CATSTGRNNQPQHF. CDR3 bases: TGTGCCACAAGCACCGGACGGAACAATCAGCCCCAGCATTTT. This chain links TRBV15 with TRBJ1-5; D unresolved. CDR1 and CDR2 from the germline V gene are LNHNV and YYDKDF (reference sequence). The CDR3 has 14 residues. Together with reference TRBV15 and TRBJ1-5, the CDR3 gives the full variable domain: DAMVIQNPRYQVTQFGKPVTLSCSQTLNHNVMYWYQQKSSQAPKLLFHYYDKDFNNEADTPDNFQSRRPNTSFCFLDIRSPGLGDTAMYLCATSTGRNNQPQHFGDGTRLSIL.

This clone was counted only a few times. The CDR3 region has the DNA TGTGCCAGCAGCCAAGTAATTGGCACCGGGGAGCTGTTTTTT. This codes for CASSQVIGTGELFF. This chain links TRBV14 with TRBJ2-2; D call uncertain. CDR3 length: 14 amino acids. The V and J ends lost 1 base and 4 bases respectively, with 7 bases between them. CDR1 SGHDN and CDR2 FVKESK come from the germline V gene. Looking up the rest from reference TRBV14 and TRBJ2-2 gives the full variable domain: EAGVTQFPSHSVIEKGQTVTLRCDPISGHDNLYWYRRVMGKEIKFLLHFVKESKQDESGMPNNRFLAERTGGTYSTLKVQPAELEDSGVYFCASSQVIGTGELFFGEGSRLTVL.